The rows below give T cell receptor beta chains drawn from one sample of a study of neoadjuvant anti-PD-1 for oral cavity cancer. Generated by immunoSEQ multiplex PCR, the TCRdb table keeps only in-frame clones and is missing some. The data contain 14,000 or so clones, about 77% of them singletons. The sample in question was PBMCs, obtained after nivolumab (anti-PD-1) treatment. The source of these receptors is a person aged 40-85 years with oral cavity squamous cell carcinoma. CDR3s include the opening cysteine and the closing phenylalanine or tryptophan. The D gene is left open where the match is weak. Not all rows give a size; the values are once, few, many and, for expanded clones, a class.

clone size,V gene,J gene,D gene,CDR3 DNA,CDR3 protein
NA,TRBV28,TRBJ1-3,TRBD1,TGTGCCAGCAGGACAGGGACGAGCTCTGGAAACACCATATATTTT,CASRTGTSSGNTIYF
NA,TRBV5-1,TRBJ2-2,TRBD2,TGCGCCAGCAGCTTGGGACTAGCGGGAGTGGCCGGGGAGCTGTTTTTT,CASSLGLAGVAGELFF
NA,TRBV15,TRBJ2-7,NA,TGTGCCACCAGCAGATCGCGGGATTACGAGCAGTACTTC,CATSRSRDYEQYF
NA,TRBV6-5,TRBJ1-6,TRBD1,TGTGCCAGCAGTGTAGGGACAGTTAAGAATTCACCCCTCCACTTT,CASSVGTVKNSPLHF
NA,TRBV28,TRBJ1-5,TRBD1,TGTGCCAGCAGTTCCGCTGGGACAGGGGGTCAGCCCCAGCATTTT,CASSSAGTGGQPQHF
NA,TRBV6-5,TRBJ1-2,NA,TGTGCCAGCCGGGACACAACTAACTATGGCTACACCTTC,CASRDTTNYGYTF
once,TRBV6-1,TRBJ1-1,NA,TGTGCCAGCAGGCCCGGGAAGGGCACTGAAGCTTTCTTT,CASRPGKGTEAFF
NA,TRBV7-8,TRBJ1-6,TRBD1,TGTGCCAGCAGCCTCTTGACAGGGGCTTACTCACCCCTCCACTTT,CASSLLTGAYSPLHF
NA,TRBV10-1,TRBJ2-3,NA,TGCGCCAGCAGCGTCTCGGTGGGGACAGATACGCAGTATTTT,CASSVSVGTDTQYF
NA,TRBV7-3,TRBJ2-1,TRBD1,TGTGCCAGCAGCTTAATAGGGATCGCTGGGACAGGGAAGGACAATGAGCAGTTCTTC,CASSLIGIAGTGKDNEQFF
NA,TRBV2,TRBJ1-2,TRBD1,TGTGCCAGCAGTGAACACCAATACGCCGACAGGGTTGTCGGCTACACCTTC,CASSEHQYADRVVGYTF
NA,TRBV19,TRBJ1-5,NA,TGTGCCACCCAACAGGGAGGGAATCAGCCCCAGCATTTT,CATQQGGNQPQHF
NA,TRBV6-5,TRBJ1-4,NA,TGTGCCAGCCGTCTACAGGGCGTTAATGAAAAACTGTTTTTT,CASRLQGVNEKLFF
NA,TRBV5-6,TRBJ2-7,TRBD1,TGTGCCAGCAGCTTGACGGGACAGTTGAGCTCCTACGAGCAGTACTTC,CASSLTGQLSSYEQYF
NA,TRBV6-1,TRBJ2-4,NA,TGTGCCAGCAGTGGGGCAGGAATAGCCAAAAACATTCAGTACTTC,CASSGAGIAKNIQYF
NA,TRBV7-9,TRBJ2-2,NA,TGTGCCAGCAGCTTGGACGGGAACACCGGGGAGCTGTTTTTT,CASSLDGNTGELFF
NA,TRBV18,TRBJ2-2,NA,TGTGCCAGCTCACTGGGACACCAGAACACCGGGGAGCTGTTTTTT,CASSLGHQNTGELFF
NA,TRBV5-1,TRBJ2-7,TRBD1,TGCGCCAGCAGCTGGACGGGACAGGGTACGGGGTACGAGCAGTACTTC,CASSWTGQGTGYEQYF
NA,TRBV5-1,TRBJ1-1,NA,TGCGCCAGCAGCTTGGCCCACGGAGGAGGTAGCACTGAAGCTTTCTTT,CASSLAHGGGSTEAFF
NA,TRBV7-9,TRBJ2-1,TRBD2,TGTGCCAGCAGTTCTAGCGGGAGGGCACGAAATGAGCAGTTCTTC,CASSSSGRARNEQFF
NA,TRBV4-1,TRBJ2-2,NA,TGCGCCAGCAGCCACCCACGCGTGGCCGCGAACACCGGGGAGCTGTTTTTT,CASSHPRVAANTGELFF
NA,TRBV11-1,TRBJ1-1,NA,TGTGCCAGCAGCCTAAGGACAGAGAACACTGAAGCTTTCTTT,CASSLRTENTEAFF
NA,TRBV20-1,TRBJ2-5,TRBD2,TGCAGTGCTACCGGACTAGCGGGGGTTTACTTC,CSATGLAGVYF
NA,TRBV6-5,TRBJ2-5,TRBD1,TGTGCCAGCAGTTACCGGGGACAGGGAGAGACCCAGTACTTC,CASSYRGQGETQYF
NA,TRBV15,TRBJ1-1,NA,TGTGCCACCAGTCTAGAGGATGGGGTTTGGGGCACTGAAGCTTTCTTT,CATSLEDGVWGTEAFF
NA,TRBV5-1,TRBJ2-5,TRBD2,TGCGCCAGCAGCATAACTAGCGGGGGTTCGGGAGAGACCCAGTACTTC,CASSITSGGSGETQYF
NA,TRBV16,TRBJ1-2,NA,TGTGCCAGCAGCCAATCCAGGCCCGATCACTATGGCTACACCTTC,CASSQSRPDHYGYTF
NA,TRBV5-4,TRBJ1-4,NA,TGTGCCAGCAGCTTCGCGGGGGGGAATGAAAAACTGTTTTTT,CASSFAGGNEKLFF
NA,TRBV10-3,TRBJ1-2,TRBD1,TGTGCCATCCAATCGAGGACCGACAGGGGAGGTGACTATGGCTACACCTTC,CAIQSRTDRGGDYGYTF
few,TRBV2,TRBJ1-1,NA,TGTGCCAGCAGTGATCGTCCGGGGGGGAACACTGAAGCTTTCTTT,CASSDRPGGNTEAFF
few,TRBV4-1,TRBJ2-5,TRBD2,TGCGCCAGCAGCCTACGACTAGCGGGAGGGCCGGAGGAGACCCAGTACTTC,CASSLRLAGGPEETQYF
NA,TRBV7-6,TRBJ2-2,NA,TGTGCCAGCAGCTTCGGGGGGCCGAGCACCGGGGAGCTGTTTTTT,CASSFGGPSTGELFF
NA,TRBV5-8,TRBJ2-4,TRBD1,TGTGCCAGCAGCTTCCCGGGACAGCTAAACATTCAGTACTTC,CASSFPGQLNIQYF
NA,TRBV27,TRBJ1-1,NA,TGTGCCAGCAGCGTCACCCGGGGCCCGGGGGGCACTGAAGCTTTCTTT,CASSVTRGPGGTEAFF
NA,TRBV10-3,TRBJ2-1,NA,TGTGCCATCAGTAACCGAGATGAGCAGTTCTTC,CAISNRDEQFF
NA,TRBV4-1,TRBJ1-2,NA,TGCGCCAGCAGCCAAACGGGGGTTTTCTATGGCTACACCTTC,CASSQTGVFYGYTF
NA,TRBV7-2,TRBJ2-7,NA,TGTGCCAGCAGCTCCCCTCGGGCCCGCTACGAGCAGTACTTC,CASSSPRARYEQYF
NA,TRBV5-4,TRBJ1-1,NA,TGTGCCAGCAGCATGCGACAGTCGGGCGACACTGAAGCTTTCTTT,CASSMRQSGDTEAFF
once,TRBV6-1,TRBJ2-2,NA,TGTGCCAGCAGTGACGTGGGGGACACCGGGGAGCTGTTTTTT,CASSDVGDTGELFF
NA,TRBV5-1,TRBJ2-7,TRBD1,TGCGCCAGCTCTACACAGGGGAGCTCCTACGAGCAGTACTTC,CASSTQGSSYEQYF
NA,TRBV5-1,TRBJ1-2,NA,TGCGCCAGCAGCTTGGATGGGGAGAACTATGGCTACACCTTC,CASSLDGENYGYTF
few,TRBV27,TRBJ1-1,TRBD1,TGTGCCAGCAGTCTAAACAGGGGAGAAGCTTTCTTT,CASSLNRGEAFF
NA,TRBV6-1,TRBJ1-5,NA,TGTGCCAGCGTAGGCCAGACAGGAATTAATCAGCCCCAGCATTTT,CASVGQTGINQPQHF
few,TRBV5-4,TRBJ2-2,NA,TGTGCCAGCAGTAGAGGATCCGGGGAGCTGTTTTTT,CASSRGSGELFF
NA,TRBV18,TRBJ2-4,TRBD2,TGTGCCAGCTCACCAAGGGTAGCGGGAGAGGGAAACATTCAGTACTTC,CASSPRVAGEGNIQYF
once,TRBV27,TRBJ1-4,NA,TGTGCCAGCAGCATGAGAGGGGGGGGCGAAAAACTGTTTTTT,CASSMRGGGEKLFF
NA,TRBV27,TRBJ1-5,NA,TGTGCCAGCAGTTTATCCTCGAGTGGAGGACGTCAGCCCCAGCATTTT,CASSLSSSGGRQPQHF
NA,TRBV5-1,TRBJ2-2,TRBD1,TGCGCCAGCAGTTACGACAGGGTAGCCACCGGGGAGCTGTTTTTT,CASSYDRVATGELFF
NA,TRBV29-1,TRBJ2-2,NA,TGCAGCGCATCCTCAATGGGGGGAAAGGGGGCTCTCACCGGGGAGCTGTTTTTT,CSASSMGGKGALTGELFF
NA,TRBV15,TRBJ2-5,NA,TGTGCCACCAGCAGCCGAGTAGCGACCCAGTACTTC,CATSSRVATQYF
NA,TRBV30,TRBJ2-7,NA,TGTGCCTGGAACCGCTACAGGGCCTACGAGCAGTACTTC,CAWNRYRAYEQYF
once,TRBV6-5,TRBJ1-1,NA,TGTGCCAGCAGTTACTCGATAAAGGGAGATACTGAAGCTTTCTTT,CASSYSIKGDTEAFF
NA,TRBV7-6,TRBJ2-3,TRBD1,TGTGCCAGCAGCTTAGCGGGACAGAGCACAGATACGCAGTATTTT,CASSLAGQSTDTQYF
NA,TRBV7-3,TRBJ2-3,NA,TGTGCCAGCAGCTTAACAGTTTTATTAGATACGCAGTATTTT,CASSLTVLLDTQYF
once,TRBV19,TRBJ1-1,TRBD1,TGTGCCAGTGGGACAGGGGGCCAAGCTTTCTTT,CASGTGGQAFF